The text below deals with one T cell receptor beta chain. A read error may explain this, as a much larger clone is one base away. This sample is drawn from a study of blood T cell repertoires in COVID-19. Study-wide context: T cells, B-cell-depleted T cells, or PBMCs supplied cDNA or gDNA.

The CDR3 is 18 residues long. Germline V gives CDR1 WSHSY, CDR2 SAAADI. Study processing details: Reference gene primers were amplified, and this amplification served to estimate nucleated cell counts. This table comes from immunoSEQ multiplex PCR, and its TCRdb copy is limited to in-frame clones, with some not included. V and J calls and clone size follow that table, whereas D and trimming were derived from the DNA. The sample lists around 230,000 clones, roughly four fifths occurring once. The V and J genes are TRBV10-2 and TRBJ1-6, with D possibly being TRBD1 (6 bases). The clonotype originates from a man aged 40-55 years who had recovered from COVID-19. Sequenced input: PBMCs or T cells enriched from blood (not recorded which). Written as DNA, the CDR3 is TGCCCCAGCAGAGGGGGGGGATCGGGAGGGGGTACCAATTCACCCCTCCACTTT. Encoded protein: CPSRGGGSGGGTNSPLHF.